The source of this TCR beta chain is a study of blood T cell repertoires in COVID-19. Trimming removed 6 bases from V and 3 bases from J, with 9 bases in between. Germline V gene lookup returns CDR1 MNHEY and CDR2 SMNVEV (reference sequence). This CDR3 region has 14 residues. TCRdb's copy holds only in-frame clones and misses some; the assay was immunoSEQ multiplex PCR. The sample includes about 400,000 clones, roughly 91% of them seen just once. The sample comprised PBMCs or T cells enriched from blood (not recorded which). This TCR came from a woman aged 25-40 years who had recovered from COVID-19. The chain carries TRBV27 and TRBJ1-6; D is unclear. The DNA of the CDR3 is TGTGCCAGCAGCCCTACAGACTATAATTCACCCCTCCACTTT. Translation: CASSPTDYNSPLHF.